This entry features one TCR beta chain sequence. Its cognate antigen is unknown. The germline gene is not matched at one end of the junction; a read error may be the cause. The data were taken from a study of T cell responses to AZD1222 COVID-19 vaccine. Study-wide points: Most donors were white British and more were female, and clonal diversity was possibly underestimated. There were vaccine-associated CD4 TCRs across spike, dominant at 160-218 and 743-854.

This CDR3 spans 17 amino acids. The germline V gene encodes CDR1 LGHDT and CDR2 YNNKEL (reference sequence). This table comes from immunoSEQ multiplex PCR, and its TCRdb copy is limited to in-frame clones, with some not included. The sample includes 150,000 or so clones, 85% to 95% of them seen just once. This receptor was taken from an adult in good health. This chain links TRBV3-1 (or the pseudogene TRBV3-2) with TRBJ2-3; no clear D. The input for sequencing was peripheral blood, taken on day 0 of AZD1222 vaccination. The CDR3 nucleotides read TGTGCCAGCAGCTATGGGTCCCCAATGGTGGGCACGGATACGCAGTATTTT. Its protein product is CASSYGSPMVGTDTQYF.